This T cell receptor beta chain derives from a study of CD8 T cells in Susac syndrome. RNA was extracted with the RNeasy kit, and a quantity of about 0.45 to 1 ug was reverse transcribed using random hexamers. immunoSEQ multiplex PCR amplified TCR beta CDR3 across 54 Vbeta, 13 Jbeta. TCRdb ran MiXCR on the immunoSEQ multiplex PCR reads and lists one entry per CDR3 protein. Seen here are some 260,000 distinct CDR3 sequences, approximately 84% observed once, and the top ten hold around 0.12%. The CDR3 runs 16 residues. The sample consisted of CD8+ T cells from PBMCs. The gene calls are TRBV21-1 and TRBJ2-3; the D call TRBD2 from the table was never checked on the DNA. TRBV21-1 is an annotated pseudogene. This receptor was obtained from a human donor with multiple sclerosis. The DNA of the CDR3 is TGTGCCAGCAGCCACTCTAGCGGGAGGGCCGGAGATACGCAGTATTTT. This encodes CASSHSSGRAGDTQYF.